The 5 T cell receptor beta chains given below trace back to one sample, sequenced in a study of blood T cells in healthy people across ages. Combining a sample-barcoded 5' primer with a J-beta primer mix, a second PCR ran for about 7 to 12 cycles. TCRdb re-derived calls from the 5' RACE reads in MiXCR, one entry per CDR3 protein. The sample holds hundreds of thousands of distinct CDR3 sequences, around 50% seen once. Sequencing input: blood. The receptors derive from a man between 35 and 55 years old in good health.

The chain employs TRBV7-6 and TRBJ2-3, with D perhaps TRBD2 (5 bases). Germline V gene lookup returns CDR1 SGHVS and CDR2 FNYEAQ. Trimming shortened V by 4 bases and J by 2 bases, and 16 bases separated the two germline ends. The CDR3 runs to 16 residues. In DNA, the CDR3 is TGTGCCAGCAGCTCAACCGGGATGGCTACCACAGATACGCAGTATTTT. Its protein product is CASSSTGMATTDTQYF. The full variable domain, in which reference TRBV7-6 and TRBJ2-3 provide the parts outside the CDR3, is GAGVSQSPRYKVTKRGQDVALRCDPISGHVSLYWYRQALGQGPEFLTYFNYEAQQDKSGLPNDRFSAERPEGSISTLTIQRTEQRDSAMYRCASSSTGMATTDTQYFGPGTRLTVL.

This clonotype was picked up many times. The chain recombines TRBV12-3 or TRBV12-4 with TRBJ1-4; no reliable D call. With 3 bases removed from V and 3 bases from J, the gap between germline ends came to 8 bases. The CDR3 is 14 amino acids. In DNA, the CDR3 is TGTGCCAGCAGTTTCGGCAGAGCTAATGAAAAACTGTTTTTT. Translated, it gives CASSFGRANEKLFF.

This clonotype was counted between two and nine times. The chain recombines TRBV7-2 with TRBJ2-3, with D maybe TRBD1 (6 bases). Germline V CDR1 and CDR2: SGHTA, FQGNSA. The CDR3 length is 15 residues. V was clipped by 4 bases and J by 3 bases, with 14 bases between them. For the CDR3, the DNA is TGTGCCAGCAGCTCCCTGGGACACGATACAGATACGCAGTATTTT. As protein: CASSSLGHDTDTQYF.

The chain couples TRBV9 to TRBJ1-2; D unresolved. Trimming left V 0 bases short and J 0 bases short, with 9 bases between. CDR1 and CDR2 (germline): SGDLS, YYNGEE. The CDR3 covers 15 residues. This chain's CDR3 is CASSVGGGSNYGYTF. In DNA, the CDR3 is TGTGCCAGCAGCGTAGGTGGAGGATCTAACTATGGCTACACCTTC.

The sample holds a few counts of this clonotype. This chain connects TRBV7-2 to TRBJ2-4; possible D gene TRBD2, 7 bases. Germline loops: CDR1 SGHTA, CDR2 FQGNSA. Trimming shortened V by 3 bases and J by 3 bases, and 21 bases separated the two germline ends. This CDR3 region has 18 residues. CDR3 DNA: TGTGCCAGCAGCTTTAGGACAGATCGGGAGGTGGGCAAAAACATTCAGTACTTC. It encodes CASSFRTDREVGKNIQYF.